Listed below are T cell receptor beta chains from one sample, sequenced in a study of blood T cell repertoires in COVID-19. Sequencing used immunoSEQ multiplex PCR; TCRdb keeps in-frame clones, though not all of them. The table includes roughly 200,000 clones, about 90% detected once. The sequenced material came from peripheral blood. Receptors originate from a man between 18 and 35 years old with active or convalescent COVID-19. The CDR3 runs from the conserved cysteine through the conserved F or W. The order of the fields is D gene, V gene, clone size, J gene, CDR3 DNA, CDR3 protein. D genes are given only for firm matches. Clone size is not always given. Where it is, it says once, few, many or a class for expanded clones.

NA	TRBV5-1	NA	TRBJ1-2	TGCGCCAGCAGCTTCCCCGCCGACGGGGGTCTTGAAGGGTATAGTCCGAATGGCTACACCTTC	CASSFPADGGLEGYSPNGYTF
NA	TRBV7-2	NA	TRBJ2-3	TGTGCCAGCAGCCCCCCGTGGGCGGATACGCAGTATTTT	CASSPPWADTQYF
NA	TRBV4-2	many	TRBJ2-6	TGTGCCAGCAGCCAAGACCCTAGATCTGGGGCCAACGTCCTGACTTTC	CASSQDPRSGANVLTF
NA	TRBV3-1/TRBV3-2	NA	TRBJ2-7	TGTGCCAGCAGCCGCCGACTAGATCCCCGCTACGAGCAGTACTTC	CASSRRLDPRYEQYF
TRBD1	TRBV6-5	NA	TRBJ1-4	TGTGCCAGCAGTTACGTTCGGGACAGGTCATTGCTGTTTTTT	CASSYVRDRSLLFF
NA	TRBV6-5	NA	TRBJ1-6	TGTGCCAGCAGTTACTCTTTGACAGGTAGCAATTCACCCCTCCACTTT	CASSYSLTGSNSPLHF
TRBD2	TRBV2	NA	TRBJ2-2	TGTGCCAGCAGTGAATTTGGCCTAGCGGGAGGGAACACCGGGGAGCTGTTTTTT	CASSEFGLAGGNTGELFF
NA	TRBV7-2	NA	TRBJ1-4	TGTGCCAGCAGCCCCGGAGGAGGAAGGAGGGAAAAACTGTTTTTT	CASSPGGGRREKLFF
NA	TRBV7-7	NA	TRBJ2-3	TGTGCTAGCAGCTTCGCGGGGCGAGATACGCAGTATTTT	CASSFAGRDTQYF
NA	TRBV19	NA	TRBJ1-6	TGTGCCAGTAAGTTTGGCAGGGAAAATTCACCCCTCCACTTT	CASKFGRENSPLHF
NA	TRBV4-1	NA	TRBJ1-2	TGCGCCAGCAGCCCAGATCGGCTGCCAACGCGGGGCTACACCTTC	CASSPDRLPTRGYTF
TRBD1	TRBV28	NA	TRBJ1-2	TGTGCCAGCAGTTCAGGACAGGGAAACTATGGCTACACCTTC	CASSSGQGNYGYTF